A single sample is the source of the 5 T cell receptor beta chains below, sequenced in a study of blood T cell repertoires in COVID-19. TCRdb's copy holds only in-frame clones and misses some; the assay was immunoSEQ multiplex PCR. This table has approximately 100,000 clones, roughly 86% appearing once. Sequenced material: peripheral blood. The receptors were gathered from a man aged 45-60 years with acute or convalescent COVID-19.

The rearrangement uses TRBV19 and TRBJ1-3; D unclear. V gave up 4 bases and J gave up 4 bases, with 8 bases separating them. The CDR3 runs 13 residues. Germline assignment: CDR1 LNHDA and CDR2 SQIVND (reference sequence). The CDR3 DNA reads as TGTGCCAGTAGTAAGAGGCTCGGAAACACCATATATTTT. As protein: CASSKRLGNTIYF. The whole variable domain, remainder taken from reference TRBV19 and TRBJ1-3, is DGGITQSPKYLFRKEGQNVTLSCEQNLNHDAMYWYRQDPGQGLRLIYYSQIVNDFQKGDIAEGYSVSREKKESFPLTVTSAQKNPTAFYLCASSKRLGNTIYFGEGSWLTVV.

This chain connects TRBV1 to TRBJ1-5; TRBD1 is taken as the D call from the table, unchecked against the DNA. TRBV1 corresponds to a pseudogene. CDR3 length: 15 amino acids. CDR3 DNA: TGCACCAGCAGCATACAGGGGATAAGCAATCAGCCCCAGCATTTT. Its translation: CTSSIQGISNQPQHF.

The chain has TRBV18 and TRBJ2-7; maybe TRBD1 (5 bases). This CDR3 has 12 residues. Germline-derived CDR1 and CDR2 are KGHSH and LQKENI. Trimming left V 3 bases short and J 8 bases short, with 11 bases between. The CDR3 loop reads CASSPTQGKQYF. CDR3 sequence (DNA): TGTGCCAGCTCACCGACCCAGGGTAAGCAGTACTTC.

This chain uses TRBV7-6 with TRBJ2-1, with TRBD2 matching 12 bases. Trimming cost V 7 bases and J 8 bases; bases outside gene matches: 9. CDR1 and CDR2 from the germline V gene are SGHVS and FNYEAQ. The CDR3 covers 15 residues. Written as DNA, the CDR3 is TGTGCCAGCACCCGAGGGCTAGCGGGAGGGGATGAGCAGTTCTTC. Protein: CASTRGLAGGDEQFF.

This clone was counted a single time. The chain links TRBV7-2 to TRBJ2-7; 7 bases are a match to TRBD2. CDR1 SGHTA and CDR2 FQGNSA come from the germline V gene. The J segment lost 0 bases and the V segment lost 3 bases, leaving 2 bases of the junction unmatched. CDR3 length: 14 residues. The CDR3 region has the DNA TGTGCCAGCAGCTTTACTAGCGTCTCCTACGAGCAGTACTTC. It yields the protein CASSFTSVSYEQYF.